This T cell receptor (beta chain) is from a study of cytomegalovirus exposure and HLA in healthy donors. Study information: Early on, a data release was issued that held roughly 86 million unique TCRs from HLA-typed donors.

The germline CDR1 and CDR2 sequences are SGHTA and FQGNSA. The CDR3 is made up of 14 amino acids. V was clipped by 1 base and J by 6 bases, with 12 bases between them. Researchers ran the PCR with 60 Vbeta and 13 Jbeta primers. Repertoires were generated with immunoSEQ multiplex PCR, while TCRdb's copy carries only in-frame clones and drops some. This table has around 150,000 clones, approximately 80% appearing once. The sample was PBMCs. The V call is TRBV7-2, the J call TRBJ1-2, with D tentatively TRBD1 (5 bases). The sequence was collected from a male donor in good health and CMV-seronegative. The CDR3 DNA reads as TGTGCCAGCAGCTTAGGGATGGGGGGAAATGGCTACACCTTC. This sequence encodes CASSLGMGGNGYTF.